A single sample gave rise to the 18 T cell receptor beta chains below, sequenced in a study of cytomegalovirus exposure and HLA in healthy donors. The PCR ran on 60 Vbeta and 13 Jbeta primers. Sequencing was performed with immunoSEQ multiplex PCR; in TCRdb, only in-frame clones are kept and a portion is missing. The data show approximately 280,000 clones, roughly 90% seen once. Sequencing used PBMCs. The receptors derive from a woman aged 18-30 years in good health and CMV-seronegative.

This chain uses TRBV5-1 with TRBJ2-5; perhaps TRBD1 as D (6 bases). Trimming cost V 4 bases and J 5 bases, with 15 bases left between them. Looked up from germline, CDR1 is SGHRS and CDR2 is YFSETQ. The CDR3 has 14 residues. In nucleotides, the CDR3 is TGCGCCAGCAGCCCCCTGGGGGCAGGGGAGACCCAGTACTTC. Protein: CASSPLGAGETQYF.

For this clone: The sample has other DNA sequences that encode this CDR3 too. The CDR3 protein is CASSASDRDYNSPLHF. DNA for the CDR3: TGTGCCAGCAGTGCTTCAGACCGGGATTATAATTCACCCCTCCACTTT. This chain joins TRBV27 and TRBJ1-6; no reliable D call. The CDR3 is 16 residues long. Germline lookup yields CDR1 MNHEY and CDR2 SMNVEV (reference sequence). Trimming removed 5 bases from V and 4 bases from J, with 15 bases in between.

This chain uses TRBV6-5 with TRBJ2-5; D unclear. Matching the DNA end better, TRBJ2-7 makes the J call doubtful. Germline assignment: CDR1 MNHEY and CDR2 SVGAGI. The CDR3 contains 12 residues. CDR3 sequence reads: CASSPTGHEQYF. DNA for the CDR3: TGTGCCAGCAGTCCTACTGGTCACGAGCAGTACTTC.

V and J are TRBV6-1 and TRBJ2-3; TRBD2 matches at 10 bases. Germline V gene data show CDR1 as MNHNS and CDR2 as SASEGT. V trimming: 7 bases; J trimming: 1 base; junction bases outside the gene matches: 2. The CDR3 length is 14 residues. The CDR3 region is CASNSGGRTDTQYF. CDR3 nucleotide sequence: TGTGCCAGCAATAGCGGGGGGCGCACAGATACGCAGTATTTT.

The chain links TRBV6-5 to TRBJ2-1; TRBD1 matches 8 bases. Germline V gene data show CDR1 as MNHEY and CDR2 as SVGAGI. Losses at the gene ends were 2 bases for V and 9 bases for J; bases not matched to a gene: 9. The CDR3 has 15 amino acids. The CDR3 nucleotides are TGTGCCAGCAGTTACCCCGGCAGGGGGCGCGGTGAGCAGTTCTTC. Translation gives CASSYPGRGRGEQFF.

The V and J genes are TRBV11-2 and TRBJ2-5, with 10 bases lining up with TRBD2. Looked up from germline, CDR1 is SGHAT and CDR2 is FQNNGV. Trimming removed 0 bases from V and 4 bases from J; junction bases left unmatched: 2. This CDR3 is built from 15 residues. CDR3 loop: CASSLEAGGRETQYF. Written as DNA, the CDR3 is TGTGCCAGCAGCTTAGAAGCGGGGGGGAGAGAGACCCAGTACTTC.

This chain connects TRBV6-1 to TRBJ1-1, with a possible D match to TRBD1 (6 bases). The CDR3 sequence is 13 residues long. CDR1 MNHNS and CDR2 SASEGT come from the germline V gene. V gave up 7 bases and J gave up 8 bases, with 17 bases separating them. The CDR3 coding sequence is TGTGCCAGCACTTGGGACAATGGGTTAGAAGCTTTCTTT. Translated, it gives CASTWDNGLEAFF.

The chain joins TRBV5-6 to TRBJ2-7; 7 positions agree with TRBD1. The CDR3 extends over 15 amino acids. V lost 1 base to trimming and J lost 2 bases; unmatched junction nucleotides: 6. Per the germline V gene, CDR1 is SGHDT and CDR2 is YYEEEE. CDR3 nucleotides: TGTGCCAGCAGCTTGTGGGCAGGGGGTACCTACGAGCAGTACTTC. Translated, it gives CASSLWAGGTYEQYF.

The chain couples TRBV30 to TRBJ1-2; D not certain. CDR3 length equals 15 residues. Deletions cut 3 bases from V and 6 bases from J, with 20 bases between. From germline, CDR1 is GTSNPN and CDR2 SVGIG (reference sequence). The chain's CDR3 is CAWSALSGLLHGYTF. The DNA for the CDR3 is TGTGCCTGGAGCGCCTTATCGGGGTTATTACATGGCTACACCTTC.

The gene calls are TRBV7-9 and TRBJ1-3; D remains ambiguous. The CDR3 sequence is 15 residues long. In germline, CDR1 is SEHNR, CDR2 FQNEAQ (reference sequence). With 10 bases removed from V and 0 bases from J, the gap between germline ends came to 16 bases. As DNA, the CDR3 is TGTGCCACATACTCCCTGGCGGGCTCTGGAAACACCATATATTTT. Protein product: CATYSLAGSGNTIYF.

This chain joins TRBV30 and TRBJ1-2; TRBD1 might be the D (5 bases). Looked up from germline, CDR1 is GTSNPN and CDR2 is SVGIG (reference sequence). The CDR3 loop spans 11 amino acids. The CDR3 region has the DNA TGTGCGGCAAAGGGGAACTATGGCTACACCTTC. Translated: CAAKGNYGYTF.

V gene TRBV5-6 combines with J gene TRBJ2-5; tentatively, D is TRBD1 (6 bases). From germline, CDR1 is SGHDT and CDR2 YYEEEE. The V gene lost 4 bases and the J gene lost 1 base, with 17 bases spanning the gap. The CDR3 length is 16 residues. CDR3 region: CASSLRQVPFQETQYF. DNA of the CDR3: TGTGCCAGCAGCCTTCGACAGGTTCCGTTCCAAGAGACCCAGTACTTC.

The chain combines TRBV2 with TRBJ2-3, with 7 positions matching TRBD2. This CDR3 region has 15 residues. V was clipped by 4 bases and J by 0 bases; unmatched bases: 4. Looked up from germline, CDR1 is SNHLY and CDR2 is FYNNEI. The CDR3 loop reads CASSGGGGSTDTQYF. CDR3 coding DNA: TGTGCCAGCAGTGGGGGCGGGGGAAGCACAGATACGCAGTATTTT. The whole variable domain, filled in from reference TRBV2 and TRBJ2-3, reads EPEVTQTPSHQVTQMGQEVILRCVPISNHLYFYWYRQILGQKVEFLVSFYNNEISEKSEIFDDQFSVERPDGSNFTLKIRSTKLEDSAMYFCASSGGGGSTDTQYFGPGTRLTVL.

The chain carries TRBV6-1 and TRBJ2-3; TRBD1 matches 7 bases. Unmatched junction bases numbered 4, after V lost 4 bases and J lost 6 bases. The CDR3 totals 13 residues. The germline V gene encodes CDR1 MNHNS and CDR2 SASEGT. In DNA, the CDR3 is TGTGCCAGCAGTGGGACAGGAATGGATACGCAGTATTTT. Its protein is CASSGTGMDTQYF.

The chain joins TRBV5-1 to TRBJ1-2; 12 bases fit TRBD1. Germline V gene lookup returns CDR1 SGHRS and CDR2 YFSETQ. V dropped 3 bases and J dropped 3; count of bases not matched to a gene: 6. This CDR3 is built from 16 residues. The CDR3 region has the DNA TGCGCCAGCAGCTCGGGACAGGGGGCAACTCACTATGGCTACACCTTC. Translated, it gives CASSSGQGATHYGYTF.

CDR3 residues: CATSREDRGLETQYF. The CDR3 DNA is TGTGCCACCAGCAGAGAGGACAGGGGGCTGGAGACCCAGTACTTC. The chain has TRBV15 and TRBJ2-5; TRBD1 agrees at 11 bases. With V trimmed by 0 bases and J by 5 bases, 2 bases remained unmatched. Germline values: CDR1 LNHNV, CDR2 YYDKDF (reference sequence). The CDR3 is 15 residues long.

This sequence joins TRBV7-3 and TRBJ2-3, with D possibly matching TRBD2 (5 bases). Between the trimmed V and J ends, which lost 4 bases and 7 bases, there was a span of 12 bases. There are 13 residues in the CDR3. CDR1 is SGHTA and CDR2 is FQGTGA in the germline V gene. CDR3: CASSYSDGNTQYF. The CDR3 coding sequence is TGTGCCAGCAGCTACTCGGACGGGAATACGCAGTATTTT. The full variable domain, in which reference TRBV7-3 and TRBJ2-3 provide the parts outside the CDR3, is GAGVSQTPSNKVTEKGKYVELRCDPISGHTALYWYRQSLGQGPEFLIYFQGTGAADDSGLPNDRFFAVRPEGSVSTLKIQRTERGDSAVYLCASSYSDGNTQYFGPGTRLTVL.

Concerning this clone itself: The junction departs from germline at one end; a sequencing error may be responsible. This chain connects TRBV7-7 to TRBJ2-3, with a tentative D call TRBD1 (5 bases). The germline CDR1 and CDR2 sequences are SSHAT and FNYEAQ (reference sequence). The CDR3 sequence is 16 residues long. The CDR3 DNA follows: TGTGCTAGCAGCTTAGGGGCTCCCGGCGGCACAGATACGCAGTATTTT. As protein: CASSLGAPGGTDTQYF. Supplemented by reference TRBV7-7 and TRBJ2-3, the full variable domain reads GAGVSQSPRYKVTKRGQDVTLRCDPISSHATLYWYQQALGQGPEFLTYFNYEAQPDKSGLPSDRFSAERPEGSISTLTIQRTEQRDSAMYRCASSLGAPGGTDTQYFGPGTRLTVL.